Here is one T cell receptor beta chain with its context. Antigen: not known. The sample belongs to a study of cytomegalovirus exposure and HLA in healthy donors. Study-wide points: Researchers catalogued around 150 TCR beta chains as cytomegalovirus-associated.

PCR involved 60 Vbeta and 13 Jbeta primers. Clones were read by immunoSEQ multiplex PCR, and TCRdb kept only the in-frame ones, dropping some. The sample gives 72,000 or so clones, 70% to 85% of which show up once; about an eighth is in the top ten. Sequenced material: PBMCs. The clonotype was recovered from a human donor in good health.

CDR3 amino acids: CASSRRGQAYGYTF. In nucleotides, the CDR3 is TGTGCCAGCAGCCGCAGGGGGCAGGCCTATGGCTACACCTTC. The chain links TRBV5-4 to TRBJ1-2, with 8 bases fitting TRBD1. V shed 4 bases, J shed 4 bases, and the junction held 6 bases outside the gene matches. Looked up from germline, CDR1 is SGHNT and CDR2 is YYREEE (reference sequence). The CDR3 contains 14 residues.